This T cell receptor (beta chain) was profiled in a study of T-cell reconstitution after alpha-beta-depleted transplantation in children. Germline lookup yields CDR1 SGHRS and CDR2 YFSETQ. There are 16 residues in the CDR3. V lost 1 base to trimming and J lost 5 bases; unmatched junction nucleotides: 10. The table lists this clonotype with many counts. Preparing the TCRbeta library involved the use of unique molecular identifiers. One entry per CDR3 protein results from TCRdb running MiXCR on the PCR reads. The repertoire holds roughly 170,000 distinct CDR3 sequences, with less than 8% as singletons. The TCR originated in a human donor who donated a stem cell graft to a child with Wiskott-Aldrich syndrome. Specimen: PBMCs from the stem cell graft donor, collected from the stem cell graft. The chain employs TRBV5-1 and TRBJ2-3; 7 bases match TRBD2. The CDR3 sequence is CASSLHPGGNQDTQYF. The CDR3 region has the DNA TGCGCCAGCAGCTTGCATCCGGGGGGAAATCAAGATACGCAGTATTTT.